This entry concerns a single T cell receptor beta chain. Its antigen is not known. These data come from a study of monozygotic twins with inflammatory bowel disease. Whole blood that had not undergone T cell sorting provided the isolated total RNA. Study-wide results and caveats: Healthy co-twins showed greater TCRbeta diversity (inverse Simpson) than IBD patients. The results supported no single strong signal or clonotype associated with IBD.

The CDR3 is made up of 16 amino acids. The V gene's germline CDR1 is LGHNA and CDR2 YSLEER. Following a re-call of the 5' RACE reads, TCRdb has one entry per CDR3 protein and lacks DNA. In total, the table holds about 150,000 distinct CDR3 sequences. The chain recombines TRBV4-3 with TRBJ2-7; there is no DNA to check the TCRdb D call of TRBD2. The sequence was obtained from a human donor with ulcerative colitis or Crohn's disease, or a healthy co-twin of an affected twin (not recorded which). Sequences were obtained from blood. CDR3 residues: CASSQEASGIPHEQYF.